This is a list of T cell receptor beta chains from one sample in a study of blood T cells in healthy people across ages. TCRdb reprocessed the 5' RACE reads with MiXCR, giving one entry per CDR3 protein. The sample carries around 1,900,000 distinct CDR3 sequences, more than 35% recorded once. The sample taken for sequencing was blood. The receptors originated from a human donor in good health. Each CDR3 is given with its conserved first and last residue. D genes are given only for firm matches. Clone size is stated in some rows and not others, as once, few, many or a class when expanded.

v_gene: TRBV6-2/TRBV6-3; d_gene: TRBD2; j_gene: TRBJ2-1; abundance: NA; CDR3nt: TGTGCCAGCAGTTACCCCTACAGACTAGCGGGGGTAGGGGAGCAGTTCTTC; CDR3aa: CASSYPYRLAGVGEQFF
v_gene: TRBV2; d_gene: NA; j_gene: TRBJ2-4; abundance: once; CDR3nt: TGTGCCTGCCTTGCCGAAGCCAAAAACATTCAGGACTTC; CDR3aa: CACLAEAKNIQDF
v_gene: TRBV7-9; d_gene: NA; j_gene: TRBJ2-7; abundance: NA; CDR3nt: TGTGCCAGCAGCTCCCCAAACCGGTCCTACGAGCAGTACTTC; CDR3aa: CASSSPNRSYEQYF
v_gene: TRBV30; d_gene: TRBD1; j_gene: TRBJ2-1; abundance: NA; CDR3nt: TGTGCCTGGAGTCCGGACAGGGCCATTGACAATGAGCAGTTCTTC; CDR3aa: CAWSPDRAIDNEQFF
v_gene: TRBV6-5; d_gene: NA; j_gene: TRBJ2-6; abundance: many; CDR3nt: TGTGCCAGCGGCGCCTCGGGTGTGCGCGGGGCCAACGTCCTGACTTTC; CDR3aa: CASGASGVRGANVLTF
v_gene: TRBV12-3/TRBV12-4; d_gene: NA; j_gene: TRBJ1-5; abundance: NA; CDR3nt: TGTGCCAGCAGTTTTGAGAGCCACGGTCAGCCCCAGCATTTT; CDR3aa: CASSFESHGQPQHF
v_gene: TRBV20-1; d_gene: NA; j_gene: TRBJ2-5; abundance: few; CDR3nt: TGCAGTGCTAGAGAGCGGCAAGAGACCCAGTACTTC; CDR3aa: CSARERQETQYF
v_gene: TRBV5-6; d_gene: TRBD2; j_gene: TRBJ2-7; abundance: few; CDR3nt: TGTGCCAGCAGCTCTGGGACTAGTTTCCAGCAGTACTTC; CDR3aa: CASSSGTSFQQYF
v_gene: TRBV29-1; d_gene: TRBD2; j_gene: TRBJ2-3; abundance: many; CDR3nt: TGCAGCGCTGGGCGTAGCGGGGGGACCACAGATACGCAGTATTTT; CDR3aa: CSAGRSGGTTDTQYF
v_gene: TRBV19; d_gene: NA; j_gene: TRBJ2-3; abundance: NA; CDR3nt: TGTGCCAGTAGTATTTGGGGGCAGGGAGATGCGCAGTATTTT; CDR3aa: CASSIWGQGDAQYF
v_gene: TRBV9; d_gene: NA; j_gene: TRBJ2-5; abundance: NA; CDR3nt: TGTGCCAGCAGCCTTACGGGCTGGGAAGAGACCCAGTACTTC; CDR3aa: CASSLTGWEETQYF
v_gene: TRBV7-8; d_gene: NA; j_gene: TRBJ2-3; abundance: NA; CDR3nt: TGTGCCAGCAACGACGGGGTGGATACGCAGTATTTT; CDR3aa: CASNDGVDTQYF
v_gene: TRBV7-2; d_gene: TRBD2; j_gene: TRBJ2-1; abundance: NA; CDR3nt: TGTGCCAGCAGACCAGCGGGGAGCTACAATGAGCAGTTCTTC; CDR3aa: CASRPAGSYNEQFF
v_gene: TRBV4-3; d_gene: NA; j_gene: TRBJ2-2; abundance: NA; CDR3nt: TGCGCCAGCAGCCTGCTCGTCGGCGGGGAGCTGTTTTTT; CDR3aa: CASSLLVGGELFF
v_gene: TRBV4-1; d_gene: NA; j_gene: TRBJ1-3; abundance: NA; CDR3nt: TGCGCCAGCAGCCAGACTCCCAGCCCTAGCTCTGGAAACACCATATATTTT; CDR3aa: CASSQTPSPSSGNTIYF
v_gene: TRBV7-2; d_gene: TRBD1; j_gene: TRBJ2-1; abundance: NA; CDR3nt: TGTGCCAGCAGCCTGAATCGCGCCGGGACAGGAGGAAATGAGCAGTTCTTC; CDR3aa: CASSLNRAGTGGNEQFF
v_gene: TRBV7-9; d_gene: NA; j_gene: TRBJ2-3; abundance: NA; CDR3nt: TGTGCCAGCAGCTTACACAACACAGATACGCAGTATTTT; CDR3aa: CASSLHNTDTQYF
v_gene: TRBV4-2; d_gene: NA; j_gene: TRBJ2-1; abundance: NA; CDR3nt: TGTGCCAGCAGCCAAGGGCCCCTAGGCCCCTACAATGAGCAGTTCTTC; CDR3aa: CASSQGPLGPYNEQFF
v_gene: TRBV5-5; d_gene: TRBD1; j_gene: TRBJ1-5; abundance: few; CDR3nt: TGTGCCAGCAGCACCGGGACAGTTAGCAATCAGCCCCAGCATTTT; CDR3aa: CASSTGTVSNQPQHF
v_gene: TRBV6-5; d_gene: NA; j_gene: TRBJ1-4; abundance: few; CDR3nt: TGTGCCAGCAGTTATCAGGGAGGGACGGATAATGAAAAACTGTTTTTT; CDR3aa: CASSYQGGTDNEKLFF
v_gene: TRBV7-2; d_gene: NA; j_gene: TRBJ1-3; abundance: NA; CDR3nt: TGTGCCGGCAGCTTAACTGGGGGTGGAAACACCATATATTTT; CDR3aa: CAGSLTGGGNTIYF
v_gene: TRBV4-3; d_gene: NA; j_gene: TRBJ1-4; abundance: few; CDR3nt: TGCGCCAGCAGCAAAATATATGAGGGCAATGAAAAACTGTTTTTT; CDR3aa: CASSKIYEGNEKLFF
v_gene: TRBV13; d_gene: NA; j_gene: TRBJ2-5; abundance: few; CDR3nt: TGTGCCAGCAGCTTCGGTCCTAACCAAGAGACCCAGTACTTC; CDR3aa: CASSFGPNQETQYF
v_gene: TRBV15; d_gene: NA; j_gene: TRBJ2-1; abundance: NA; CDR3nt: TGTGCCACCAGCAGAGATCTGAACAGAGTCGATGAGCAGTTCTTC; CDR3aa: CATSRDLNRVDEQFF
v_gene: TRBV30; d_gene: TRBD1; j_gene: TRBJ2-1; abundance: NA; CDR3nt: TGTGCCTGGAGTGACGGGACAGTTTACAATGAGCAGTTCTTC; CDR3aa: CAWSDGTVYNEQFF
v_gene: TRBV3-1; d_gene: NA; j_gene: TRBJ2-1; abundance: few; CDR3nt: TGTGCCAGCAGCCCCCTAAGGCAGCACAAAACTCGGGATGAGCAGTTCTTC; CDR3aa: CASSPLRQHKTRDEQFF
v_gene: TRBV6-5; d_gene: NA; j_gene: TRBJ1-2; abundance: many; CDR3nt: TGTGCCAGCAGTTACGACGGGAACTATGGCTACACCTTC; CDR3aa: CASSYDGNYGYTF
v_gene: TRBV7-2; d_gene: NA; j_gene: TRBJ2-7; abundance: many; CDR3nt: TGTGCCAGCAGCTTAGGACCGTCCGACGAGCAGTACTTC; CDR3aa: CASSLGPSDEQYF
v_gene: TRBV28; d_gene: NA; j_gene: TRBJ2-3; abundance: few; CDR3nt: TGTGCCAGCAGTTTAGGGGTCACAGGGTTAGATACGCAGTATTTT; CDR3aa: CASSLGVTGLDTQYF
v_gene: TRBV4-2; d_gene: TRBD2; j_gene: TRBJ2-1; abundance: NA; CDR3nt: TGTGCCAGCAGCCAACCGACCCTCAGCGGGGGGGCCGATAATGAGCAGTTCTTC; CDR3aa: CASSQPTLSGGADNEQFF
v_gene: TRBV20-1; d_gene: TRBD2; j_gene: TRBJ2-5; abundance: few; CDR3nt: TGCGGTGCTAGGGTACAGCGGGGGGGCCCCGCGACCCAGTACTTC; CDR3aa: CGARVQRGGPATQYF
v_gene: TRBV29-1; d_gene: TRBD2; j_gene: TRBJ2-1; abundance: few; CDR3nt: TGCAGCGTGGGGCGTAGCGGGGGGGTAACTTACAATGAGCAGTTCTTC; CDR3aa: CSVGRSGGVTYNEQFF
v_gene: TRBV7-2; d_gene: TRBD1; j_gene: TRBJ2-7; abundance: NA; CDR3nt: TGTGCCAGCAGCCAAGGACAGGGTTTCCTCGAGCAGTACTTC; CDR3aa: CASSQGQGFLEQYF
v_gene: TRBV5-8; d_gene: NA; j_gene: TRBJ1-4; abundance: NA; CDR3nt: TGTGCCAGCAGTTCTCGGACACTGGGCATCGCTAATGAAAAACTGTTTTTT; CDR3aa: CASSSRTLGIANEKLFF
v_gene: TRBV7-9; d_gene: NA; j_gene: TRBJ2-3; abundance: NA; CDR3nt: TGTGCCAGCAGCCCAAAGGGAGGATGGACAGATACGCAGTATTTT; CDR3aa: CASSPKGGWTDTQYF
v_gene: TRBV6-2/TRBV6-3; d_gene: TRBD2; j_gene: TRBJ2-1; abundance: once; CDR3nt: TGTGCCAGCACCCCTGAAGGGACTACCTACTACAGTGAGCAGTTCTTC; CDR3aa: CASTPEGTTYYSEQFF
v_gene: TRBV29-1; d_gene: TRBD1; j_gene: TRBJ2-1; abundance: few; CDR3nt: TGCAGCGTTGAAGATCGGGGACAGGGAAGTAATGAGCAGTTCTTC; CDR3aa: CSVEDRGQGSNEQFF
v_gene: TRBV9; d_gene: TRBD1; j_gene: TRBJ2-1; abundance: NA; CDR3nt: TGTGCCAACAGCGTCATTGGACAGGGGACTAATGAGCAGTTCTTC; CDR3aa: CANSVIGQGTNEQFF
v_gene: TRBV12-3/TRBV12-4; d_gene: NA; j_gene: TRBJ1-4; abundance: NA; CDR3nt: TGTGCCAGCAGTTTTAAGGTTTTTAATGAAAAACTGTTTTTT; CDR3aa: CASSFKVFNEKLFF
v_gene: TRBV19; d_gene: NA; j_gene: TRBJ1-6; abundance: NA; CDR3nt: TGTGCCAGTAGTCGTACGGGAGGAAGCTCCTATAATTCACCCCTCCACTTT; CDR3aa: CASSRTGGSSYNSPLHF
v_gene: TRBV7-2; d_gene: NA; j_gene: TRBJ1-6; abundance: few; CDR3nt: TGTGCCAGCAGAGCGGGTTCACCCCTCCACTTT; CDR3aa: CASRAGSPLHF
v_gene: TRBV20-1; d_gene: TRBD1; j_gene: TRBJ2-3; abundance: NA; CDR3nt: TGCAGTGCTAGTACGGGACAGATCACAGATACGCAGTATTTT; CDR3aa: CSASTGQITDTQYF